A single count supports the clone carrying this T cell receptor beta chain. Its antigen is unknown. This entry belongs to a study of OX40 agonist ivuxolimab in advanced cancers. Overall study: Patients undergoing dose escalation presented with hepatocellular carcinoma, melanoma, renal cell or head and neck cancer. Treatment received earlier with anti-PD-1, anti-PD-L1 or anti-CTLA-4 agents was allowed, and around 36% had some. Study conclusions and caveats: More expanded clones were seen, on average, in CD8+ T cells than in CD4+.

The germline V gene has CDR1 MDHEN and CDR2 SYDVKM. V was pared by 5 bases and J by 4 bases, with 17 bases between. The CDR3 is 16 residues long. Only in-frame clones appear in the TCRdb table, and some are missing; sequencing was by immunoSEQ multiplex PCR. The sample contains fewer than 130,000 clones, around 90% of which appear only once. V gene TRBV28 combines with J gene TRBJ2-2; perhaps TRBD1 as D (5 bases). The material was CD4+ or CD8+ T cells sorted from blood, obtained in a trial of the OX40 agonist ivuxolimab. The sequence was collected from an adult with an advanced solid tumor such as melanoma, head and neck, liver or kidney cancer. This chain's CDR3 is CASSLHQDTVTGELFF. The DNA of the CDR3 is TGTGCCAGCAGTCTCCATCAGGACACGGTCACCGGGGAGCTGTTTTTT.